This TCR beta chain is drawn from a study of cytomegalovirus exposure and HLA in healthy donors. Study-wide findings and caveats: The study put about 180 TCR beta chains on its list as cytomegalovirus-associated. A later analysis found most CMV-associated TCR beta chains apparently HLA-restricted.

This clone was seen once. The antigen remains undetermined. The V end was cut by 0 bases, the J end by 5 bases, with 14 bases between. The germline CDR1 and CDR2 sequences are MGHRA and YSYEKL. The CDR3 is made up of 15 amino acids. The PCR was carried out with 60 Vbeta primers and 13 Jbeta primers. In the original processing: An analysis that came later counted 60 million to 80 million unique TCR beta chains, roughly 11 million shared. Libraries were prepared by immunoSEQ multiplex PCR; TCRdb keeps only in-frame clonotypes and omits some of them. V and J calls plus clone size are reproduced from that table; the DNA served to infer D and trimming. The table includes some 170,000 clones, approximately 80% detected once.

The chain carries TRBV4-1 and TRBJ2-7, with a weak D call TRBD2 (7 bases). This clonotype was obtained from a man aged 35 to 55 in good health and CMV-seronegative. Sequenced: PBMCs. CDR3 protein: CASSQDRGGGHEQYF. CDR3 bases: TGCGCCAGCAGCCAAGATCGGGGAGGGGGTCACGAGCAGTACTTC.